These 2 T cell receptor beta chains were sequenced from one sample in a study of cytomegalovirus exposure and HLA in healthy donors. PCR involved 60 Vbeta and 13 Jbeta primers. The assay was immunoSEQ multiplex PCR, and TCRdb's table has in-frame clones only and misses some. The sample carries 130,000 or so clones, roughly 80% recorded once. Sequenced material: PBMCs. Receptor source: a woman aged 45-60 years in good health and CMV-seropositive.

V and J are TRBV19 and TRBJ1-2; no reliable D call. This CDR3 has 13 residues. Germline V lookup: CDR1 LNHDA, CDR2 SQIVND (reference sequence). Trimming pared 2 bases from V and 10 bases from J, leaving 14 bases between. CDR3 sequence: CASSILRRRDYTF. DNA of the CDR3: TGTGCCAGTAGTATATTGAGGAGGAGGGACTACACCTTC.

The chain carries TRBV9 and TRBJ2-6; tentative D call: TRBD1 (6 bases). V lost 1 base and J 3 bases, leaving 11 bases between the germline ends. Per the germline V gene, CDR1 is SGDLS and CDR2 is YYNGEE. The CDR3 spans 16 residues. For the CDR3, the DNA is TGTGCCAGCAGCGTACATACAGGGTATGGGGCCAACGTCCTGACTTTC. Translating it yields CASSVHTGYGANVLTF.